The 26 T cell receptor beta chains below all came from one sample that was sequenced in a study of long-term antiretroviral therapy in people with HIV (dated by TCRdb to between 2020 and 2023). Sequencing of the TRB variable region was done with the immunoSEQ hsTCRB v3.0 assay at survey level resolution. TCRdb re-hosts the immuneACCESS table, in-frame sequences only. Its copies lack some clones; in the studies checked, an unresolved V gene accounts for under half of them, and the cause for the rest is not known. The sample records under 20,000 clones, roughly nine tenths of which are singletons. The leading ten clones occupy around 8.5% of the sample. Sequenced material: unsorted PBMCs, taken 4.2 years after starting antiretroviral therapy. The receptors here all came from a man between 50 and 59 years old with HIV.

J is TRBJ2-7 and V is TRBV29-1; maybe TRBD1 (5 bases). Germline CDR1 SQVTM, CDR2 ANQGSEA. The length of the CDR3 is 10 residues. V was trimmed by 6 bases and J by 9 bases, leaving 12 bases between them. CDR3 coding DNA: TGCAGCGTAATGGTTGACAGGCAGTACTTC. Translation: CSVMVDRQYF.

The CDR3 here is CASSGVGGAVEQFF. Here the CDR3 DNA reads TGCGCCAGCAGTGGCGTCGGGGGGGCCGTTGAGCAGTTCTTC. V usage is TRBV10-1 and J usage is TRBJ2-1; 8 nucleotides agree with TRBD2. V lost 4 bases, J lost 9 bases, and 8 bases stayed unmatched. Germline CDR1 is WNHNN and CDR2 is SYGVQD (reference sequence). This CDR3 has 14 residues.

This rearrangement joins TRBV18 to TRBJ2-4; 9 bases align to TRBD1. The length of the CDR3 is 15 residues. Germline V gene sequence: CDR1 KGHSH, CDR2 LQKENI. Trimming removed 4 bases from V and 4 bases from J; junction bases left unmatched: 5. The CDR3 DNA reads TGTGCCAGCTCACAGACCGGGACAGGGAAAAACATTCAGTACTTC. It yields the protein CASSQTGTGKNIQYF.

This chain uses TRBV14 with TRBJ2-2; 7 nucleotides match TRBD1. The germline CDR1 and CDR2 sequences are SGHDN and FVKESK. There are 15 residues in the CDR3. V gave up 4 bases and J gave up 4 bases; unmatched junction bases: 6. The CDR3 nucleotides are TGTGCCAGCAGCCGAGAACAGGGGCGCACCGGGGAGCTGTTTTTT. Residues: CASSREQGRTGELFF.

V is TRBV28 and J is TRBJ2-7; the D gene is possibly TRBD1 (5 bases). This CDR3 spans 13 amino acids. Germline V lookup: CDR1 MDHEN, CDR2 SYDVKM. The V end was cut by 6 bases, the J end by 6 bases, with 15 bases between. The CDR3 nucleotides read TGTGCCAGCAGAGAAGGGTGGGGCTCCGAGCAGTACTTC. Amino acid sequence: CASREGWGSEQYF.

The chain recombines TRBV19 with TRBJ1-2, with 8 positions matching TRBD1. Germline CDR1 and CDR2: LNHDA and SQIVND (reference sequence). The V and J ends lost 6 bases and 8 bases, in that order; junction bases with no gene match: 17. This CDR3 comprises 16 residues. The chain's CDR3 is CASSLYAADRVRGYTF. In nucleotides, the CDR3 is TGTGCCAGTAGCCTGTACGCAGCGGACAGGGTCAGGGGCTACACCTTC. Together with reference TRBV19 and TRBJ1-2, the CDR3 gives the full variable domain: DGGITQSPKYLFRKEGQNVTLSCEQNLNHDAMYWYRQDPGQGLRLIYYSQIVNDFQKGDIAEGYSVSREKKESFPLTVTSAQKNPTAFYLCASSLYAADRVRGYTFGSGTRLTVV.

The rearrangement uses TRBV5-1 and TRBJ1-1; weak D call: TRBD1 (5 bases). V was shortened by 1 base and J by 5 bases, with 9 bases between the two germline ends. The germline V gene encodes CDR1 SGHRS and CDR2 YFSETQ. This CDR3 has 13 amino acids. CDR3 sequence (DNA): TGCGCCAGCAGCTTGCAGGGCTTAACTGAAGCTTTCTTT. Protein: CASSLQGLTEAFF.

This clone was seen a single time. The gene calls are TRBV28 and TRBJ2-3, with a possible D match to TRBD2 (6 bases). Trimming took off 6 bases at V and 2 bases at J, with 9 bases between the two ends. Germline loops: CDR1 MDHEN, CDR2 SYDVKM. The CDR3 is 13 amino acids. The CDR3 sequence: CASRGGFTDTQYF. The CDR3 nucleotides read TGTGCCAGCAGGGGGGGATTCACAGATACGCAGTATTTT.

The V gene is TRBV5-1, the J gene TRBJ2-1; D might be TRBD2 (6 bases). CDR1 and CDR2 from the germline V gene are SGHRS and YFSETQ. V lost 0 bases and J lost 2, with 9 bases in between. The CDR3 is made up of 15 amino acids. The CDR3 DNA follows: TGCGCCAGCAGCTTGGCGGGGGACCCCTACAATGAGCAGTTCTTC. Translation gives CASSLAGDPYNEQFF.

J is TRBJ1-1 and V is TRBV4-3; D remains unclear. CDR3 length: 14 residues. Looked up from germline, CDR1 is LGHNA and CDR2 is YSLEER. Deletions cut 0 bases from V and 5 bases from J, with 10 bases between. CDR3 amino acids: CASSQDTGRTEAFF. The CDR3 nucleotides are TGCGCCAGCAGCCAAGACACGGGGAGGACTGAAGCTTTCTTT.

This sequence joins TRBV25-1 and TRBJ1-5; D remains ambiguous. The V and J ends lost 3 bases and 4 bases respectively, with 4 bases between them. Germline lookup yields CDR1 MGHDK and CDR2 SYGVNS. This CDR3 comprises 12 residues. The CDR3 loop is CASSDSNQPQHF. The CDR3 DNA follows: TGTGCCAGCAGTGACTCTAATCAGCCCCAGCATTTT.

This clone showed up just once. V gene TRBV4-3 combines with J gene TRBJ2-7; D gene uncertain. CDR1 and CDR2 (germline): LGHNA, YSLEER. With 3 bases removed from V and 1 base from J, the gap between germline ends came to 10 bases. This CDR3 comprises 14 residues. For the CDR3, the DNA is TGCGCCAGCAGCCATACTCGGACGTCCTACGAGCAGTACTTC. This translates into CASSHTRTSYEQYF.

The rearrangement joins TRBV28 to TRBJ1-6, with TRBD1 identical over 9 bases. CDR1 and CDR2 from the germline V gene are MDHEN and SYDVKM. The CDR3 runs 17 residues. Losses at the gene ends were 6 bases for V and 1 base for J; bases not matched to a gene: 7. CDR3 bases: TGTGCCAGCAGCGGGACAGGGAAAAAGTCCTATAATTCACCCCTCCACTTT. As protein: CASSGTGKKSYNSPLHF.

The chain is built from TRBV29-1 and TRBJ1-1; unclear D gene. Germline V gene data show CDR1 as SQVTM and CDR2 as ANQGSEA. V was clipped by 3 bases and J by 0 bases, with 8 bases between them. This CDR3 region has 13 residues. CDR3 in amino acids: CSVDRLMNTEAFF. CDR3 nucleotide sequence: TGCAGCGTTGACAGGCTGATGAACACTGAAGCTTTCTTT.

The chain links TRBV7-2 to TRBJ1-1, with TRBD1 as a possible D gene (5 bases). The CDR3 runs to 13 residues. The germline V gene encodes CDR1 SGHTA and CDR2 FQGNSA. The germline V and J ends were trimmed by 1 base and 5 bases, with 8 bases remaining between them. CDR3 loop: CASSLGGGTEAFF. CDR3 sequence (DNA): TGTGCCAGCAGCTTAGGGGGGGGAACTGAAGCTTTCTTT.

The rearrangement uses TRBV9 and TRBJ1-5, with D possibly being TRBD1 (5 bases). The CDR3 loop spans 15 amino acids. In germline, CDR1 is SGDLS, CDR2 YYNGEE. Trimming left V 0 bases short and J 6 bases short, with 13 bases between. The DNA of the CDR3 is TGTGCCAGCAGCGTAGGGGTGTCGGGGGGTCAGCCCCAGCATTTT. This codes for CASSVGVSGGQPQHF.

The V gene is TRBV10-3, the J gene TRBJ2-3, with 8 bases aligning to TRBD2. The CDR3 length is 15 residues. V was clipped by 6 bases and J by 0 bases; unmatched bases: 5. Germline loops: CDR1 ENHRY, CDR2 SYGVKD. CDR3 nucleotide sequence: TGTGCCATCAGCCCAGCGGGGGCTAGCACAGATACGCAGTATTTT. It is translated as CAISPAGASTDTQYF.

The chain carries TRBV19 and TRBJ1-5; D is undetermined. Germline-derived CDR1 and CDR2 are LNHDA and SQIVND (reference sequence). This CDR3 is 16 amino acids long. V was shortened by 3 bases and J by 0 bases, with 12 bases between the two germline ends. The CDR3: CASSIGSGFSNQPQHF. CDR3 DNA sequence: TGTGCCAGTAGTATCGGATCCGGGTTTAGCAATCAGCCCCAGCATTTT.

The CDR3 DNA sequence: TGTGCCAGCAGCTTAGACGGGGCTAATGAAAAACTGTTTTTT. Translating gives CASSLDGANEKLFF. J is TRBJ1-4 and V is TRBV7-9; D unclear. V lost 1 base and J lost 3, with 6 bases in between. The CDR3 runs 14 residues. CDR1 and CDR2 (germline): SEHNR, FQNEAQ (reference sequence).

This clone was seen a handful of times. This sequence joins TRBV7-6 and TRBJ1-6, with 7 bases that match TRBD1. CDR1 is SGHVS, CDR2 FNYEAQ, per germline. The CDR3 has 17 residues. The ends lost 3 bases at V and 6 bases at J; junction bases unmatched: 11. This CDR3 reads CASSLSAGQGGNSPLHF. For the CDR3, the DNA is TGTGCCAGCAGCTTGTCGGCAGGGCAGGGGGGTAATTCACCCCTCCACTTT.

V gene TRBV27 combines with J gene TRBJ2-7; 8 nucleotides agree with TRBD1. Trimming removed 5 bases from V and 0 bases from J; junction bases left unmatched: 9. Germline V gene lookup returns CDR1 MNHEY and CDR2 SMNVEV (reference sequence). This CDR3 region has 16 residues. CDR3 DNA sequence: TGTGCCAGCAGTCCGTGGGGACAGGTAAACTCCTACGAGCAGTACTTC. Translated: CASSPWGQVNSYEQYF.

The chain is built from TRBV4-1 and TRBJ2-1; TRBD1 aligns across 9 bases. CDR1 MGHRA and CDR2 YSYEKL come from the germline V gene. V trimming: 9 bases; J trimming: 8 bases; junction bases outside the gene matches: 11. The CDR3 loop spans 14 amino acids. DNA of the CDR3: TGCGCCAGTTCCCGGGACAGGGTCACCCATGAGCAGTTCTTC. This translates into CASSRDRVTHEQFF.

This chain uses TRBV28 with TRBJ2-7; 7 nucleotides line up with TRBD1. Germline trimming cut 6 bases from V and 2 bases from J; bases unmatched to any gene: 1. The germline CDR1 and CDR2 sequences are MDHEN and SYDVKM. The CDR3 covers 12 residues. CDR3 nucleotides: TGTGCCAGCAGCGACAGGGCCTACGAGCAGTACTTC. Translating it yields CASSDRAYEQYF.

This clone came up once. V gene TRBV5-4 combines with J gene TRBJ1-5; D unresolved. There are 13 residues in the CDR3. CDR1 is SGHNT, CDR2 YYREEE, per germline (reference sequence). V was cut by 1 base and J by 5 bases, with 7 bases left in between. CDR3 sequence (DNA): TGTGCCAGCAGCTTGAATACGGATCAGCCCCAGCATTTT. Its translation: CASSLNTDQPQHF.

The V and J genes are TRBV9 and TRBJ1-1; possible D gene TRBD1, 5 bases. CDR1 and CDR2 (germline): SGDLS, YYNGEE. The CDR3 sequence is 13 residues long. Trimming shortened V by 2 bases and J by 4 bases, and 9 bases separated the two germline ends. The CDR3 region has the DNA TGTGCCAGCAGCGTGGAGCAGGGCACTGAAGCTTTCTTT. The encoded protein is CASSVEQGTEAFF.

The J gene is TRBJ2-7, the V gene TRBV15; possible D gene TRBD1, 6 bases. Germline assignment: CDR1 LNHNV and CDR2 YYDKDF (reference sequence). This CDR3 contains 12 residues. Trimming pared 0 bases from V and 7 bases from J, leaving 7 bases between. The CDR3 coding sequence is TGTGCCACCAGCAGAGATGACAGGGAGCAGTACTTC. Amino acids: CATSRDDREQYF.